A single sample gave rise to the 10 T cell receptor beta chains below, sequenced in a study of blood T cell repertoires in COVID-19. Measured with immunoSEQ multiplex PCR; TCRdb has only the in-frame clones, and not every one. Of approximately 35,000 clones in the sample, over 70% were seen once. The sample consisted of peripheral blood. Receptors were obtained from a man in his 60s with active COVID-19.

This clone is a singleton in its sample. The chain couples TRBV24-1 to TRBJ1-1; no clear D gene. The length of the CDR3 is 15 residues. The V and J ends lost 1 base and 6 bases respectively, with 14 bases between them. The V gene's germline CDR1 is KGHDR and CDR2 SFDVKD. In nucleotides, the CDR3 is TGTGCCACCAGTGATTTTGAGAGGCGGCAGCCTGAAGCTTTCTTT. Translated: CATSDFERRQPEAFF.

This clone has only one observation. This chain links TRBV29-1 with TRBJ1-4; D gene ambiguous. V was shortened by 4 bases and J by 3 bases, with 6 bases between the two germline ends. Germline values: CDR1 SQVTM, CDR2 ANQGSEA. This CDR3 contains 12 residues. The CDR3 sequence is CSVVAANEKLFF. CDR3 DNA: TGCAGCGTTGTAGCGGCTAATGAAAAACTGTTTTTT.

The chain joins TRBV18 to TRBJ2-6, with TRBD1 as a possible D gene (6 bases). This CDR3 spans 19 amino acids. The V gene's germline CDR1 is KGHSH and CDR2 LQKENI. V was shortened by 10 bases and J by 1 base, with 26 bases between the two germline ends. The CDR3 DNA sequence: TGTGCCACCCACACCTTATCCGGGACAACCGGGTCTGGGGCCAACGTCCTGACTTTC. Amino acids: CATHTLSGTTGSGANVLTF.

The rearrangement uses TRBV6-5 and TRBJ2-7, with a possible D match to TRBD2 (5 bases). The V end lost 5 bases, the J end lost 0 bases, and 14 bases lay between the germline ends. This CDR3 has 15 amino acids. CDR1 MNHEY and CDR2 SVGAGI come from the germline V gene. CDR3 in amino acids: CASSHTTGSSYEQYF. CDR3 DNA: TGTGCCAGCAGTCATACGACTGGGAGCTCCTACGAGCAGTACTTC.

The chain employs TRBV11-2 and TRBJ1-4, with 8 bases matching TRBD1. CDR1 is SGHAT, CDR2 FQNNGV, per germline. The CDR3 has 14 amino acids. After removal of 3 bases from V and 10 bases from J, the junction contained 7 bases not matched to a gene. CDR3 coding DNA: TGTGCCAGCAGCTTTCTTGGACAGGGCGGAAAACTGTTTTTT. Protein product: CASSFLGQGGKLFF.

The chain uses TRBV28 and TRBJ2-2, with TRBD1 as a possible D gene (6 bases). Germline CDR1 MDHEN, CDR2 SYDVKM. The CDR3 runs 15 residues. Trimming shortened V by 10 bases and J by 0 bases, and 15 bases separated the two germline ends. For the CDR3, the DNA is TGTGCCATCCCGGGACACCCAACGAACACCGGGGAGCTGTTTTTT. It encodes CAIPGHPTNTGELFF.

The chain is built from TRBV3-1 (or the pseudogene TRBV3-2) and TRBJ1-2; 7 nucleotides align to TRBD1. Germline CDR1 is LGHDT and CDR2 is YNNKEL (reference sequence). This CDR3 spans 14 amino acids. V lost 0 bases, J lost 5 bases, and 3 bases stayed unmatched. CDR3 sequence (DNA): TGTGCCAGCAGCCAAGAATCGGGACAGTATGGCTACACCTTC. Encoded protein: CASSQESGQYGYTF.

Details on this clone: Other DNA sequences within the sample encode an identical CDR3. The chain has TRBV19 and TRBJ1-5; 7 bases fit TRBD1. The CDR3 consists of 13 residues. V was pared by 6 bases and J by 7 bases, with 6 bases of the junction left unmatched. The germline gives CDR1 LNHDA, CDR2 SQIVND (reference sequence). CDR3 in amino acids: CASSDRDVQPQHF. The CDR3 DNA is TGTGCCAGTAGCGACAGGGATGTCCAGCCCCAGCATTTT.

In this sample, this clone turned up a few times. V and J are TRBV18 and TRBJ2-7, with 9 bases identical to TRBD1. CDR1 is KGHSH and CDR2 is LQKENI in the germline V gene. This CDR3 has 15 amino acids. Trimming at V came to 6 bases and at J to 4 bases, leaving 10 bases not matched to a gene. In DNA form, the CDR3 reads TGTGCCAGCTCTCCCGGGACAGGGCATGGGTACGAGCAGTACTTC. This gives the protein CASSPGTGHGYEQYF.

The V gene is TRBV9, the J gene TRBJ2-3, with TRBD2 as a possible D gene (6 bases). Germline-derived CDR1 and CDR2 are SGDLS and YYNGEE. V was trimmed by 3 bases and J by 1 base, leaving 12 bases between them. CDR3 length: 15 amino acids. The CDR3: CASSGLLARTDTQYF. DNA for the CDR3: TGTGCCAGCAGCGGACTACTAGCCCGCACAGATACGCAGTATTTT.